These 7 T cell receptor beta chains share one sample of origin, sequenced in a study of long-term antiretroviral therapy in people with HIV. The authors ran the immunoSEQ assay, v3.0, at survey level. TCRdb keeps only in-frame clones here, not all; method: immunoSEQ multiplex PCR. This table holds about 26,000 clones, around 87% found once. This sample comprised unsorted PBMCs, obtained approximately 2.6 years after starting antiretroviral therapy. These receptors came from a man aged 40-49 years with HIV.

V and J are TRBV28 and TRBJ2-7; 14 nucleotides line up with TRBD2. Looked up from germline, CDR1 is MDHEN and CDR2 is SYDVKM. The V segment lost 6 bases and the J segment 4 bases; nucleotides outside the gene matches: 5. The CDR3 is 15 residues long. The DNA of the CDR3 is TGTGCCAGCAGGCAGACTAGCGGGAGGGAATACGAGCAGTACTTC. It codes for CASRQTSGREYEQYF.

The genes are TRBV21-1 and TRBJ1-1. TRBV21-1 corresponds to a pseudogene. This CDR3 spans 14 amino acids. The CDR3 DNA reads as TGTGCCAGCAGCAAAGAGGCAGTCAACACTGAAGCTTTCTTT. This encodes CASSKEAVNTEAFF.

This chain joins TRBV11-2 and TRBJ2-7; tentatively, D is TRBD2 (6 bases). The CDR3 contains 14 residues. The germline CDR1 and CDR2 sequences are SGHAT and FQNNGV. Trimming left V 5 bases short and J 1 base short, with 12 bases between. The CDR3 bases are TGTGCCAGCAGCGTAGTGGGGGGTTCCTACGAGCAGTACTTC. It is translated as CASSVVGGSYEQYF.

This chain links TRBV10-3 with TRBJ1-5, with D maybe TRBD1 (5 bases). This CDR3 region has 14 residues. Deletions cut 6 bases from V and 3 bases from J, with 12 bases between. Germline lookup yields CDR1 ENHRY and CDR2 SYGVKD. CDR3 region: CAISAGTANQPQHF. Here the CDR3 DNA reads TGTGCCATCAGCGCCGGGACCGCCAATCAGCCCCAGCATTTT.

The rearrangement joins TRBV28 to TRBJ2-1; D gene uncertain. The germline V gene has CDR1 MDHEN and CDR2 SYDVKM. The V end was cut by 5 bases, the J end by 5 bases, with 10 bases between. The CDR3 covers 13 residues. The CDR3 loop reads CASSPGIDNEQFF. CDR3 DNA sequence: TGTGCCAGCAGTCCCGGCATTGACAATGAGCAGTTCTTC.

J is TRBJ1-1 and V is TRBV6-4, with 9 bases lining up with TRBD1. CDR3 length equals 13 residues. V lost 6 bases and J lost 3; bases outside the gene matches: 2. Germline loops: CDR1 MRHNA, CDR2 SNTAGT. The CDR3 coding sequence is TGTGCCAGCAGGGGACAGGGTGACACTGAAGCTTTCTTT. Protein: CASRGQGDTEAFF.

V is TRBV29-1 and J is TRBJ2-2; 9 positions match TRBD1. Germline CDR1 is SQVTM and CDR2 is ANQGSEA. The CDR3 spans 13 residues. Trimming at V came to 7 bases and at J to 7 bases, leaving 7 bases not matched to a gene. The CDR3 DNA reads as TGCAGCGCTACAGGGGGCGCGGGCGGGGAGCTGTTTTTT. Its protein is CSATGGAGGELFF.